What follows describes a single T cell receptor (beta chain). There is no known antigen for this receptor. Per-base qualities were not stored, and no clone one base away is much larger. This sample is drawn from a study of post-analysis software for immune sequencing data (dated by TCRdb to about 2015). For context, the study as a whole: Disease courses on record covered relapsing-remitting, secondary progressive and progressive-relapsing multiple sclerosis, though some patients had no subtype annotation. The patient repertoires were set against roughly eleven previously published healthy control repertoires from donors whose ages ranged from about 6 to 25 years. A subset of samples was prepared in parallel using single-end sample barcoding, then pooled and co-amplified after Illumina adapter ligation. Study-wide conclusions, independent of this receptor: Patients showed significantly higher frequencies than controls for five TRBV segments, among them TRBV5-6, TRBV5-1 and TRBV20-1. The control group was slightly older than the multiple sclerosis patient group. Significantly lower normalized Chao1 diversity was found in multiple sclerosis patients than in controls, suggesting substantial peripheral T-cell clonal expansion. Strong co-clustering of samples prepared in the same batch was shown by direct clustering with F measure, prompting a batch-effect correction.

TCR beta repertoires were profiled from peripheral blood of approximately 13 young patients with multiple sclerosis to demonstrate the VDJtools post-analysis software. The multiple sclerosis patients were children and adolescents between roughly 6 and 16 years of age. The junction shows trimming of 6 bases on V and 4 bases on J, and the gene matches do not reach 10 bases of it. The CDR3 has 15 amino acids, counting the end cysteine and phenylalanine. The read is trimmed to its CDR3 DNA, 45 bases read in frame from base 1. The germline V gene specifies SQVTM as CDR1 and ANQGSEA as CDR2. The library was built by means of PCR. The sample was run on an Illumina HiSeq 2500. To reduce PCR and sequencing biases, unique molecular identifiers were built into the TCR beta cDNA libraries. Approximately 500,000 cDNA molecules were obtained per 1 to 10 million input T cells, so each molecule approximated one T cell. The patient libraries were prepared and sequenced with the same protocol used for the earlier healthy control dataset. Samples belonging to the same batch were prepared together, multiplexed and sequenced on a shared HiSeq lane. In the source study's methods: MIGEC was used to process the raw barcoded reads, and molecular identifier groups with only a single read were discarded before consensus assembly and CDR3 extraction. VDJtools was used for post-analysis of the clonotype tables, with diversity normalized by down-sampling every dataset to the smallest sample size. Repertoire overlap clustering matched CDR3 amino acid but not nucleotide sequences to correct batch-related cross-sample contamination. In TCRdb, the public reads were trimmed at Q25 with fastp and aligned with MiXCR, with productive beta chains retained. Entries that share a CDR3 protein sequence are merged under the most common genes and DNA. TCRdb, rather than the study authors, made the V and J calls. Here the sample has about 820,000 distinct CDR3 sequences; approximately 57% occur a single time. Jointly, the top ten make up 4.6% of the sample.

The material sequenced was blood. This TCR was sampled from a girl aged 5-17 years with multiple sclerosis. The rearrangement combines TRBV29-1 with TRBJ2-1, with 9 bases in between that match TRBD2. The DNA is as follows: TGCAGCGTCGGAATAGCGGGGGTTTTTTACAATGAGCAGTTCTTC. Its amino acids are CSVGIAGVFYNEQFF.